The sequence of this T cell receptor (beta chain) was determined in a study of shared clonotypes between healthy human individuals. Study-wide results and limits: Relative to their counterparts shared across all four donors, non-shared clonotypes exhibited diminished generation probabilities.

For this clone: What it recognizes is unknown.

V lost 7 bases to trimming and J lost 4 bases; unmatched junction nucleotides: 22. CDR3 length equals 19 residues. Germline V CDR1 and CDR2: WSHSY, SAAADI. Researchers divided each subset's genomic DNA evenly across several immunoSEQ plates. The assay was immunoSEQ multiplex PCR, and TCRdb's table has in-frame clones only and misses some. The table includes 2 million to 2.5 million clones, nearly 97% detected once. This receptor was obtained from a man aged 18 to 30 in good health. This chain joins TRBV10-2 and TRBJ2-5, with 9 bases that match TRBD2. Sequenced: naive CD4+ T cells sorted from blood. Subset noted: CD45RA+ positively selected. CDR3 sequence (DNA): TGCGCCAGCAAAGGTGGTGGGGGGTTCGGCGGGAGGGCCGGAGAGACCCAGTACTTC. This sequence encodes CASKGGGGFGGRAGETQYF.